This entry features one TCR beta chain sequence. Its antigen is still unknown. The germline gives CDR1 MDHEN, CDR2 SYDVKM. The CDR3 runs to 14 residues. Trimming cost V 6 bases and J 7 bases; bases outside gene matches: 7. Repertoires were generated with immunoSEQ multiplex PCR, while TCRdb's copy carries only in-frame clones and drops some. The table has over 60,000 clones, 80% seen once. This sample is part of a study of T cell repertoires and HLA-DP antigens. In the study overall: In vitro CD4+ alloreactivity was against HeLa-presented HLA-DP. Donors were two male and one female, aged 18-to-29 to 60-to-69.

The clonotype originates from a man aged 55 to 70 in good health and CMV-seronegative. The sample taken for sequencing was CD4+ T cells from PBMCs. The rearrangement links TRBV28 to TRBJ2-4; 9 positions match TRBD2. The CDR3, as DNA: TGTGCCAGCAGGCGCGGGGGGGCTGGGAACATTCAGTACTTC. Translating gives CASRRGGAGNIQYF.